This T cell receptor beta chain was recorded in a study of Graves' ophthalmopathy and Graves' hyperthyroidism. At the level of the study: Peripheral blood was collected at initial diagnosis, before any treatment.

This clonotype was seen more than once but under ten times. CDR3 regions of TCR beta were amplified from RNA transcripts. Second-round multiplex PCR followed a first-round RT-PCR using HTBI primers. TCRdb reanalysed the multiplex PCR reads using MiXCR and keeps one entry per CDR3 protein. The sample contains about 400,000 distinct CDR3 sequences, approximately 20% of which appear only once. Ophthalmopathy donors were characterized by moderate-to-severe activity, CAS of at least 3, NOSPECS of at least 4, and duration under 3 months. Establishment of the diagnosis relied upon clinical symptoms, serum thyroxine, TRAb, thyroid ultrasound and orbital computed tomography. From fresh peripheral blood, roughly 10 ml in volume, the PBMCs were obtained. The CDR3 has 14 residues. J gave up 2 bases and V 4 bases, and 4 bases lay outside the gene matches. CDR1 MDHEN and CDR2 SYDVKM come from the germline V gene.

The chain employs TRBV28 and TRBJ2-7, with 8 bases aligning to TRBD2. Sequencing was done on a sample of peripheral blood. This TCR derives from a woman aged 18-29 years with Graves' ophthalmopathy. The CDR3 DNA follows: TGTGCCAGCAGTTCCGGGGGGGCCACCTACGAGCAGTACTTC. The encoded protein is CASSSGGATYEQYF.